The 27 T cell receptor beta chains reported below all come from one sample, sequenced in a study of T-cell memory formation after mild COVID-19. Each CDR3 protein is one row after TCRdb ran MiXCR on the 5' RACE reads. The sample includes 400,000 or so distinct CDR3 sequences, roughly 20% of them seen just once. The sample taken for sequencing was PBMCs or a T cell subset sorted from them (not recorded which). The source is an adult woman who had mild COVID-19 (a few samples of this study predate the infection). Cell type and time point are not known.

J is TRBJ2-2 and V is TRBV5-4; 12 nucleotides match TRBD2. The CDR3 covers 16 residues. CDR1 and CDR2 from the germline V gene are SGHNT and YYREEE (reference sequence). Trimming at V came to 5 bases and at J to 1 base, leaving 3 bases not matched to a gene. This chain's CDR3 is CASRPGLAGNTGELFF. In DNA form, the CDR3 reads TGTGCCAGCAGACCGGGACTAGCGGGGAACACCGGGGAGCTGTTTTTT.

In this sample, this clonotype turned up many times. V and J are TRBV5-5 and TRBJ2-7; D unresolved. This CDR3 contains 13 residues. The V end lost 4 bases, the J end lost 3 bases, and 11 bases lay between the germline ends. CDR1 and CDR2 (germline): SGHKS, YYEKEE (reference sequence). The CDR3 reads CASSRSVGYEQYF. CDR3 DNA sequence: TGTGCCAGCAGCCGCTCGGTTGGCTACGAGCAGTACTTC.

The rearrangement links TRBV25-1 to TRBJ2-1; 7 nucleotides line up with TRBD2. Germline V CDR1 and CDR2: MGHDK, SYGVNS. J was trimmed by 4 bases and V by 4 bases; bases with no gene match: 4. This CDR3 region has 14 residues. DNA of the CDR3: TGTGCCAGCAGTGGGCTAGCGGCTTACAATGAGCAGTTCTTC. It specifies CASSGLAAYNEQFF.

This chain joins TRBV6-6 and TRBJ1-1; D is uncertain. The CDR3 is 15 residues long. V was cut by 4 bases and J by 3 bases, with 15 bases left in between. Germline assignment: CDR1 MNHNY and CDR2 SVGAGI (reference sequence). CDR3 in amino acids: CASSFEGGYDTEAFF. CDR3 DNA: TGTGCCAGCAGTTTTGAAGGAGGGTATGACACTGAAGCTTTCTTT.

The sample holds a few counts of this clonotype. V and J are TRBV6-6 and TRBJ2-6, with TRBD1 matching over 8 bases. J gave up 0 bases and V 10 bases, and 8 bases lay outside the gene matches. Germline V CDR1 and CDR2: MNHNY, SVGAGI (reference sequence). CDR3 length: 16 residues. CDR3 DNA sequence: TGTGCCACCAGGACAGGGAAAAGCTCTGGGGCCAACGTCCTGACTTTC. Translated: CATRTGKSSGANVLTF.

This clonotype was picked up a small number of times. V and J are TRBV12-3 or TRBV12-4 and TRBJ1-4; D is perhaps TRBD1 (5 bases). This CDR3 has 16 amino acids. V gave up 2 bases and J gave up 6 bases, with 16 bases separating them. In nucleotides, the CDR3 is TGTGCCAGCAGTTTAAGGATCGGGAGGGGTGATGAAAAACTGTTTTTT. This sequence encodes CASSLRIGRGDEKLFF.

The table lists this clonotype with a few counts. The rearrangement uses TRBV29-1 and TRBJ2-3; the match to TRBD1 covers 7 bases. The V and J ends lost 5 bases and 1 base, in that order; junction bases with no gene match: 3. CDR1 and CDR2 from the germline V gene are SQVTM and ANQGSEA. This CDR3 has 13 residues. The CDR3 loop is CSVRQGGTDTQYF. CDR3 DNA: TGCAGCGTTCGACAGGGTGGCACAGATACGCAGTATTTT.

A few counts support this clonotype. V usage is TRBV12-3 or TRBV12-4 and J usage is TRBJ1-4, with a tentative D call TRBD1 (6 bases). The V and J ends lost 6 bases and 7 bases respectively, with 18 bases between them. The CDR3 is 15 amino acids. The CDR3 loop reads CASRTVGRGGEKLFF. CDR3 nucleotide sequence: TGTGCCAGCAGGACCGTGGGAAGGGGGGGTGAAAAACTGTTTTTT.

In this sample, this clonotype turned up a few times. The CDR3 reads CASSILAKNIQYF. Here the CDR3 DNA reads TGTGCCAGCAGCATTCTAGCCAAAAACATTCAGTACTTC. This sequence joins TRBV5-5 and TRBJ2-4; D not resolved. The CDR3 is made up of 13 amino acids. Germline values: CDR1 SGHKS, CDR2 YYEKEE (reference sequence). Trimming cost V 4 bases and J 0 bases, with 5 bases left between them.

This clonotype was seen a handful of times. The chain carries TRBV10-3 and TRBJ2-3; TRBD1 might be the D (7 bases). CDR1 is ENHRY and CDR2 is SYGVKD in the germline V gene. The length of the CDR3 is 16 residues. V was trimmed by 7 bases and J by 2 bases, leaving 19 bases between them. The CDR3 sequence is CAITAGTVVPTDTQYF. DNA for the CDR3: TGTGCCATCACCGCGGGGACAGTAGTCCCCACAGATACGCAGTATTTT.

The chain joins TRBV5-1 to TRBJ1-3; weak D call: TRBD1 (6 bases). CDR1 and CDR2 (germline): SGHRS, YFSETQ. Trimming stripped 4 bases from V and 7 bases from J, with 12 bases between. The CDR3 runs 13 residues. CDR3 in amino acids: CASSRTDGNTIYF. Here the CDR3 DNA reads TGCGCCAGCAGCAGGACAGATGGGAACACCATATATTTT.

The V gene is TRBV6-2 or TRBV6-3, the J gene TRBJ2-5; 7 positions agree with TRBD2. The CDR3 is 18 amino acids. The V gene's germline CDR1 is MNHEY and CDR2 SVGEGT. Unmatched junction bases numbered 19, after V lost 4 bases and J lost 5 bases. The CDR3 sequence: CASSSPHTSDGVGETQYF. CDR3 nucleotide sequence: TGTGCCAGCAGTTCGCCTCACACTAGCGACGGCGTTGGGGAGACCCAGTACTTC.

In its sample, this clonotype was seen many times. The chain is built from TRBV12-3 or TRBV12-4 and TRBJ2-1; 14 bases are shared with TRBD2. The CDR3 loop spans 17 amino acids. With V trimmed by 4 bases and J by 3 bases, 5 bases remained unmatched. CDR3 loop: CASSSRTSGRLYNEQFF. CDR3 DNA sequence: TGTGCCAGCAGTTCCCGGACTAGCGGGAGGCTCTACAATGAGCAGTTCTTC.

This clonotype has only a few counts. The chain uses TRBV4-2 and TRBJ2-5; possibly TRBD1 or TRBD2 for D (6 bases each). Trimming took off 0 bases at V and 3 bases at J, with 14 bases between the two ends. Germline V gene sequence: CDR1 LGHNA, CDR2 YNFKEQ. The CDR3 is 16 residues long. The CDR3 DNA sequence: TGTGCCAGCAGCCAAGAATCGGGGGCGGTTGAAGAGACCCAGTACTTC. Encoded protein: CASSQESGAVEETQYF.

The table lists this clonotype with a few counts. The chain carries TRBV2 and TRBJ2-1; D gene unclear. Germline V CDR1 and CDR2: SNHLY, FYNNEI. The CDR3 totals 15 residues. Trimming cost V 4 bases and J 5 bases, with 15 bases left between them. Here the CDR3 reads CASSVDWNPHNEQFF. DNA for the CDR3: TGTGCCAGCAGTGTTGACTGGAATCCCCACAATGAGCAGTTCTTC.

This clonotype was found many times. V is TRBV18 and J is TRBJ2-5, with a possible D match to TRBD1 (5 bases). V shed 0 bases and J shed 9 bases, with 17 bases lying between them. CDR1 and CDR2 (germline): KGHSH, LQKENI. The CDR3 is 15 residues long. CDR3 sequence reads: CASSPPSVAQAAQYF. The CDR3 DNA reads as TGTGCCAGCTCACCACCGTCGGTTGCACAGGCGGCCCAGTACTTC.

This clonotype has just a few counts. The CDR3 reads CASSARELGRGYTF. The CDR3, as DNA: TGTGCCAGCAGCGCGCGGGAACTCGGCAGGGGCTACACCTTC. J is TRBJ1-2 and V is TRBV7-9, with D unresolved. Looked up from germline, CDR1 is SEHNR and CDR2 is FQNEAQ (reference sequence). Between the trimmed V and J ends, which lost 5 bases and 8 bases, there was a span of 18 bases. CDR3 length: 14 residues. The full variable domain, rest sourced from reference TRBV7-9 and TRBJ1-2, is DTGVSQNPRHKITKRGQNVTFRCDPISEHNRLYWYRQTLGQGPEFLTYFQNEAQLEKSRLLSDRFSAERPKGSFSTLEIQRTEQGDSAMYLCASSARELGRGYTFGSGTRLTVV.

This clonotype was observed a handful of times. The chain carries TRBV5-1 and TRBJ2-5, with TRBD1 matching over 8 bases. With V trimmed by 7 bases and J by 5 bases, 13 bases remained unmatched. This CDR3 contains 15 residues. The germline V gene encodes CDR1 SGHRS and CDR2 YFSETQ. The CDR3 bases are TGCGCCAGCCTCCCACTCCCAGGGGGCAGGGAGACCCAGTACTTC. It specifies CASLPLPGGRETQYF.

V is TRBV24-1 and J is TRBJ2-1; 10 bases are a match to TRBD2. Germline V gene data show CDR1 as KGHDR and CDR2 as SFDVKD. V trimming: 4 bases; J trimming: 4 bases; junction bases outside the gene matches: 9. CDR3 length: 17 amino acids. This chain's CDR3 is CATSDQKLAGRYNEQFF. In nucleotides, the CDR3 is TGTGCCACCAGTGACCAGAAACTAGCGGGAAGGTACAATGAGCAGTTCTTC.

This clonotype occurred a few times. This chain uses TRBV4-1 with TRBJ2-7; 11 bases map to TRBD1. The J segment lost 6 bases and the V segment lost 2 bases, leaving 3 bases of the junction unmatched. CDR3 size: 14 residues. Germline lookup yields CDR1 MGHRA and CDR2 YSYEKL. The CDR3 here is CASSQRTGGGEQYF. In DNA, the CDR3 is TGCGCCAGCAGCCAAAGGACAGGGGGCGGCGAGCAGTACTTC.

This clonotype appeared a few times. This chain connects TRBV7-9 to TRBJ2-1; D gene unclear. V gave up 2 bases and J gave up 9 bases, with 14 bases separating them. Germline CDR1 reads SEHNR; CDR2 reads FQNEAQ (reference sequence). The CDR3 is made up of 14 amino acids. For the CDR3, the DNA is TGTGCCAGCAGCTTACTGGGTTCGAGAGGTGAGCAGTTCTTC. Protein sequence: CASSLLGSRGEQFF.

The chain links TRBV7-2 to TRBJ2-6, with D maybe TRBD1 (5 bases). The V end lost 1 base, the J end lost 1 base, and 11 bases lay between the germline ends. The CDR3 is 17 residues long. CDR1 and CDR2 from the germline V gene are SGHTA and FQGNSA. CDR3 region: CASSLGWQGSGANVLTF. CDR3 nucleotide sequence: TGTGCCAGCAGCTTAGGGTGGCAGGGATCTGGGGCCAACGTCCTGACTTTC.

The chain joins TRBV20-1 to TRBJ1-1; D is possibly TRBD1 (5 bases). CDR3 length equals 11 residues. V dropped 1 base and J dropped 11 bases, with 11 bases sitting between them. CDR1 and CDR2 (germline): DFQATT, SNEGSKA (reference sequence). The CDR3 loop is CSARGDPPAFF. The CDR3 DNA reads TGCAGTGCTAGAGGGGACCCCCCGGCTTTCTTT.

In this sample, this clonotype turned up a few times. The V gene is TRBV12-3 or TRBV12-4, the J gene TRBJ2-5, with TRBD1 as a possible D gene (5 bases). This CDR3 is 15 amino acids long. Trimming removed 1 base at V and 2 bases at J, with 11 bases between. CDR3 amino acids: CASSLVGQVQETQYF. CDR3 in DNA: TGTGCCAGCAGTTTAGTGGGGCAGGTTCAAGAGACCCAGTACTTC.

V is TRBV24-1 and J is TRBJ2-3; 8 bases fit TRBD1. With V trimmed by 4 bases and J by 1 base, 6 bases remained unmatched. From germline, CDR1 is KGHDR and CDR2 SFDVKD. CDR3 length: 16 residues. The CDR3 sequence: CATSDRDRGGTDTQYF. The CDR3 DNA is TGTGCCACCAGTGACCGCGACAGGGGCGGCACAGATACGCAGTATTTT.

This clonotype was observed a few times. The chain combines TRBV20-1 with TRBJ2-5; D may be TRBD2 (5 bases). Germline V gene sequence: CDR1 DFQATT, CDR2 SNEGSKA (reference sequence). The CDR3 sequence is 13 residues long. V lost 2 bases and J 3 bases, leaving 10 bases between the germline ends. The CDR3 DNA follows: TGCAGTGCTAGATACGGGGAGAAAGAGACCCAGTACTTC. This translates into CSARYGEKETQYF.

The sample holds many counts of this clonotype. In DNA form, the CDR3 reads TGTGCCAGCAGCCGTCCGGCTCCGGGACTCACGAACACCGGGGAGCTGTTTTTT. Translation gives CASSRPAPGLTNTGELFF. The chain has TRBV5-4 and TRBJ2-2, with D perhaps matching TRBD2 (6 bases). This CDR3 has 18 residues. Germline values: CDR1 SGHNT, CDR2 YYREEE (reference sequence). The ends were cut back, 4 bases at V and 0 bases at J, with 19 bases in the middle.